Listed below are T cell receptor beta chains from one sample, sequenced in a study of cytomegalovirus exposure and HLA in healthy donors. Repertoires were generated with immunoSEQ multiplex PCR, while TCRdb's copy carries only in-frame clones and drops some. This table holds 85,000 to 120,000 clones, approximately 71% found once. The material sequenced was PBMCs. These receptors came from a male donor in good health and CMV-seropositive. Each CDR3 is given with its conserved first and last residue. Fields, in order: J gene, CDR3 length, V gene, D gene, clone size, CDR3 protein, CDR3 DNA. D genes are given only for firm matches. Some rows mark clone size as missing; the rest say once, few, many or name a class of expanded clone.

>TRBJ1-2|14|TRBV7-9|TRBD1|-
CASRGTGGHYGYTF
TGTGCCAGCCGAGGGACAGGGGGCCACTATGGCTACACCTTC
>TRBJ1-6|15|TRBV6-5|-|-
CASSYSKRGNSPLHF
TGTGCCAGCAGTTACTCGAAAAGGGGAAATTCACCCCTCCACTTT
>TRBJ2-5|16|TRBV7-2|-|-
CASSLGVRGSLETQYF
TGTGCCAGCAGCTTAGGAGTCAGGGGTAGTCTAGAGACCCAGTACTTC
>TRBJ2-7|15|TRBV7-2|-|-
CASSLGGTEYYEQYF
TGTGCCAGCAGCTTAGGCGGGACAGAGTATTACGAGCAGTACTTC
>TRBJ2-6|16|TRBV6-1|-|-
CASSERQGTGANVLTF
TGTGCCAGCAGTGAACGGCAGGGAACCGGGGCCAACGTCCTGACTTTC
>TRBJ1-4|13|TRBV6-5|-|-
CASSSNSGEKLFF
TGTGCCAGCAGCTCAAATTCGGGTGAAAAACTGTTTTTT
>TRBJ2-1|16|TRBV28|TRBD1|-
CASSFPGTGESNEQFF
TGTGCCAGCAGTTTTCCCGGGACAGGGGAGTCAAATGAGCAGTTCTTC
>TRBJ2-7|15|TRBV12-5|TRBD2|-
CASRTGSGTAYEQYF
TGTGCTAGTAGGACGGGGAGCGGGACTGCCTACGAGCAGTACTTC
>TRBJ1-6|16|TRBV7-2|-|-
CASSLRGDMNNSPLHF
TGTGCCAGCAGCCTCCGGGGGGACATGAATAATTCACCCCTCCACTTT
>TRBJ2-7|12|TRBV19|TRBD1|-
CASRQQGNEQYF
TGTGCCAGTCGCCAACAGGGGAACGAGCAGTACTTC
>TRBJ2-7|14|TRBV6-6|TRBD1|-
CARDPGTGSYEQYF
TGTGCCAGGGATCCCGGGACAGGGAGCTACGAGCAGTACTTC
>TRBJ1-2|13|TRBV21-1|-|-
CASSRQRGYGYTF
TGTGCCAGCAGCAGGCAGCGGGGCTATGGCTACACCTTC
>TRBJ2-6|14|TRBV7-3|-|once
CASRDPSGANVLTF
TGCGCCAGCCGGGATCCCTCTGGGGCCAACGTCCTGACTTTC
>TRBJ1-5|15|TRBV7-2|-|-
CASSLDHNLDQPQHF
TGTGCCAGCAGCTTAGATCACAATCTGGATCAGCCCCAGCATTTT
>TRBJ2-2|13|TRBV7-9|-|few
CASSPRGAGELFF
TGTGCCAGCAGCCCCAGGGGGGCCGGGGAGCTGTTTTTT
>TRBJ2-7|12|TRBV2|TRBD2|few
CATGGLAGEQYF
TGTGCCACAGGAGGCCTAGCGGGCGAGCAGTACTTC
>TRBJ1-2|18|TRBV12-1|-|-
CASSFSLTDTQTCYGYTF
TGTGCCAGCAGCTTTTCTCTTACGGACACGCAAACATGCTATGGCTACACCTTC
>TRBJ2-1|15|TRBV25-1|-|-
CASSESAALYNEQFF
TGTGCCAGCAGTGAATCGGCGGCCCTGTACAATGAGCAGTTCTTC
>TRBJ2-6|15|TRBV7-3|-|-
CASSSGPSGANVLTF
TGTGCCAGCAGCTCAGGGCCCTCTGGGGCCAACGTCCTGACTTTC
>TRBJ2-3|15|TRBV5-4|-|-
CASSQKTVRTDTQYF
TGTGCCAGCAGCCAAAAGACAGTCCGCACAGATACGCAGTATTTT
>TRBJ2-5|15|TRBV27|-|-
CASSLSSQNQETQYF
TGTGCCAGCAGTTTATCGAGTCAAAACCAAGAGACCCAGTACTTC
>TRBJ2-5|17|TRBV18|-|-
CASSPPADTWAYETQYF
TGTGCCAGCTCCCCCCCAGCCGACACCTGGGCCTATGAGACCCAGTACTTC
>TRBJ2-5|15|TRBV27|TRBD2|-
CASSLGTSGGGTQYF
TGTGCCAGCAGTTTAGGGACTAGCGGGGGAGGGACCCAGTACTTC
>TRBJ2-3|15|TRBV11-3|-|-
CASSLGGLTTDTQYF
TGTGCCAGCAGCCTAGGGGGACTAACCACAGATACGCAGTATTTT
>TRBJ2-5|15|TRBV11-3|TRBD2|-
CASSYGRAPGETQYF
TGTGCCAGCTCTTACGGGAGGGCCCCCGGGGAGACCCAGTACTTC
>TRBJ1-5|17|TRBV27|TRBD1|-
CASSTISGTGGEQPQHF
TGTGCCAGCAGCACCATCTCCGGGACAGGGGGAGAGCAGCCCCAGCATTTT
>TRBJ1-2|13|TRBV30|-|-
CAWGKGNNYGYTF
TGTGCCTGGGGTAAGGGGAACAACTATGGCTACACCTTC